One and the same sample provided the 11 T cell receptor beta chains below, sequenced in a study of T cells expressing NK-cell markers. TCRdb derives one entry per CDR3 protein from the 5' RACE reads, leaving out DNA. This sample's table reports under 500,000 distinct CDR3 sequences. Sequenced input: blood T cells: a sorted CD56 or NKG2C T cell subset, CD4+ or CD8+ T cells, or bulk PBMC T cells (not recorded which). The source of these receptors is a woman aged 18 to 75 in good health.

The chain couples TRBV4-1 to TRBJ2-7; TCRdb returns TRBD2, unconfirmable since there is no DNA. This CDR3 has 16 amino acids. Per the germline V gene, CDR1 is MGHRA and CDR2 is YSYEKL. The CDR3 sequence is CASSLQRGLGGYEQYF.

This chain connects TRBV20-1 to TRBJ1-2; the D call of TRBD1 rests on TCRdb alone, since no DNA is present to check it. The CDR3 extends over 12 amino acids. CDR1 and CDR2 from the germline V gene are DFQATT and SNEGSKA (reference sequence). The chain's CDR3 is CSAPAGERGYTF.

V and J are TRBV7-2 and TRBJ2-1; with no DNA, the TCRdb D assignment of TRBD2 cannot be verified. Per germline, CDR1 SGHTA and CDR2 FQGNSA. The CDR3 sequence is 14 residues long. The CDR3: CASSPREEYNEQFF. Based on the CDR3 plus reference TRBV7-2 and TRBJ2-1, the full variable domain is GAGVSQSPSNKVTEKGKDVELRCDPISGHTALYWYRQSLGQGLEFLIYFQGNSAPDKSGLPSDRFSAERTGGSVSTLTIQRTQQEDSAVYLCASSPREEYNEQFFGPGTRLTVL.

The CDR3 is CSARTGTEAFF. This chain links TRBV20-1 with TRBJ1-1. CDR3 size: 11 residues. The germline V gene encodes CDR1 DFQATT and CDR2 SNEGSKA (reference sequence).

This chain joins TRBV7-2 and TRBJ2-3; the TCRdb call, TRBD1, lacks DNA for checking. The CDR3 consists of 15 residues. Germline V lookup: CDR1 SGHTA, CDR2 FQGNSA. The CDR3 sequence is CASSLTRGDTDTQYF.

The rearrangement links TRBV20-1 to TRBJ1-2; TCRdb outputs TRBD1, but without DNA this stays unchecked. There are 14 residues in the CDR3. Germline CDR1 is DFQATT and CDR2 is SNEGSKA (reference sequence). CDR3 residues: CSARGRQGDYGYTF.

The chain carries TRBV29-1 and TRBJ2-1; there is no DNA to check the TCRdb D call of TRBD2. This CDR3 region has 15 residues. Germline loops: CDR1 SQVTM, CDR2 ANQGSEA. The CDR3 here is CSVDGLAGDLNEQFF.

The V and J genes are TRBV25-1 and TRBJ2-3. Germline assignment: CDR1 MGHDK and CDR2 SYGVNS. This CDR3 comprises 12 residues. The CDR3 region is CASSDTRKRKYF.

CDR3 region: CASSTSGSPADTQYF. The J gene is TRBJ2-3, the V gene TRBV12-3 or TRBV12-4; TCRdb's D gene call, TRBD2, goes unchecked for lack of DNA. The CDR3 totals 15 residues.

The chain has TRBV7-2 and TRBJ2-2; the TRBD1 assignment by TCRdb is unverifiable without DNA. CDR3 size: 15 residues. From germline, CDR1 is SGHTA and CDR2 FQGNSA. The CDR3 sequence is CASTPSWGSTGELFF.

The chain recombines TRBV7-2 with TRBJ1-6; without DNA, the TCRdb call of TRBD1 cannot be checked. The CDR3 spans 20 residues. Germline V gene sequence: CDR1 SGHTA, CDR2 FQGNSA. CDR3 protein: CASSFWVGGLTITYNSPLHF.